These T cell receptor beta chains were read from a single sample in a study of blood T cell repertoires in COVID-19. Profiling relied on immunoSEQ multiplex PCR, and the TCRdb table lists in-frame clones only, not all of them. This sample has about 160,000 clones, with 81% found just once. Input material: PBMCs or T cells enriched from blood (not recorded which). All receptors derive from a middle-aged woman with acute COVID-19. CDR3s include the opening cysteine and the closing phenylalanine or tryptophan. A D gene is named only where the DNA matches it firmly. Size is omitted from some rows. Given values are once, few, many or a class for expanded clones.

TRBJ1-1 | TRBV14 | - | 13 | - | TGTGCCAGCACCCGACAGGCCCGCACTGAAGCTTTCTTT | CASTRQARTEAFF
TRBJ2-2 | TRBV27 | TRBD2 | 16 | - | TGTGCCAGCAGCCGGACTAGCGGGAGAAACACCGGGGAGCTGTTTTTT | CASSRTSGRNTGELFF
TRBJ1-5 | TRBV16 | - | 12 | - | TGTGCCAGCAGCCGCCTAGGTCAGCCCCAGCATTTT | CASSRLGQPQHF
TRBJ2-1 | TRBV9 | TRBD2 | 15 | - | TGTGCCAGCAGCGTAGCGAATAGCGGGAACAATGAGCAGTTCTTC | CASSVANSGNNEQFF
TRBJ1-2 | TRBV10-3 | - | 14 | - | TGTGCCATCAGTGAAGGACAGCTGAACTATGGCTACACCTTC | CAISEGQLNYGYTF
TRBJ1-1 | TRBV5-6 | - | 12 | once | TGTGCCAGCAGCTTGGGACTTAATGAAGCTTTCTTT | CASSLGLNEAFF
TRBJ2-1 | TRBV19 | TRBD2 | 15 | - | TGTGCCAGTAGTACTTTAGCGGGATTGGGGAATGAGCAGTTCTTC | CASSTLAGLGNEQFF
TRBJ1-2 | TRBV6-5 | TRBD1 | 14 | - | TGTGCCAGCAGTTACTCTAACAGGGGGGAGGGCTACACCTTC | CASSYSNRGEGYTF
TRBJ1-1 | TRBV5-4 | TRBD1 | 15 | - | TGTGCCAGCAGCCCTTGGACAGGGGGAAACACTGAAGCTTTCTTT | CASSPWTGGNTEAFF
TRBJ1-1 | TRBV18 | - | 15 | once | TGTGCCAGCTCACCCTTCCAGGTGGAGGGCACTGAAGCTTTCTTT | CASSPFQVEGTEAFF
TRBJ2-7 | TRBV7-2 | TRBD2 | 15 | - | TGTGCCAGCAGGTCCCCTAGCGGGAGGTTGGACGAGCAGTACTTC | CASRSPSGRLDEQYF
TRBJ2-7 | TRBV5-5 | - | 13 | - | TGTGCCAGCGCCCCCCAGAGCGGCTACGAGCAGTACTTC | CASAPQSGYEQYF
TRBJ2-2 | TRBV9 | - | 16 | - | TGTGCCAGCAGCCCGCGTCTGGAGGGCCCCACCGGGGAGCTGTTTTTT | CASSPRLEGPTGELFF
TRBJ1-6 | TRBV4-2 | - | 18 | - | TGTGCCAGCAGCCATGGTATGCAGGGGAGCTCCTATAATTCACCCCTCCACTTT | CASSHGMQGSSYNSPLHF
TRBJ2-1 | TRBV11-3 | TRBD2 | 16 | - | TGTGCCAGCAGCTTAGCCGGGACTAGCGACTACAATGAGCAGTTCTTC | CASSLAGTSDYNEQFF
TRBJ2-2 | TRBV5-1 | - | 16 | few | TGCGCCAGCAGCTTTGGTAGCGGAACCCCCACCGGGGAGCTGTTTTTT | CASSFGSGTPTGELFF
TRBJ1-1 | TRBV2 | - | 14 | - | TGTGCCAGCAGTCTTACAGGGCAGGGCACTGAAGCTTTCTTT | CASSLTGQGTEAFF
TRBJ2-5 | TRBV5-1 | TRBD1 | 14 | - | TGCGCCACCTCCCGCGGACAGGCGGTGGAGACCCAGTACTTC | CATSRGQAVETQYF
TRBJ1-1 | TRBV18 | - | 15 | - | TGTGCCAGCTCACCCACGGGGAGAGGGAACACTGAAGCTTTCTTT | CASSPTGRGNTEAFF
TRBJ2-5 | TRBV7-8 | TRBD1 | 18 | - | TGTGCCAGCAGTTTTAGGGCCCCATACAGGGGTGGAGGAGAGACCCAGTACTTC | CASSFRAPYRGGGETQYF
TRBJ1-5 | TRBV27 | - | 17 | - | TGTGCCAGCAGTTCCCGGGAGGGGCTACTGTGGAATCAGCCCCAGCATTTT | CASSSREGLLWNQPQHF
TRBJ2-6 | TRBV6-6 | TRBD1 | 14 | many | TGTGCCACGAGGGACAGCTCTGGGGCCAACGTCCTGACTTTC | CATRDSSGANVLTF
TRBJ2-1 | TRBV5-8 | TRBD1 | 15 | - | TGTGCCAGCAGTCCCGGGACAGGGGGTGTTAATGAGCAGTTCTTC | CASSPGTGGVNEQFF
TRBJ1-2 | TRBV2 | TRBD1 | 15 | - | TGTGCCAGCAGTGAAGCGCCAGGGGGCCTCTATGGCTACACCTTC | CASSEAPGGLYGYTF